These 31 T cell receptor beta chains share one sample of origin, sequenced in a study of blood T cell repertoires in COVID-19. The data were produced by immunoSEQ multiplex PCR, yet TCRdb's version contains in-frame clones alone and is incomplete. The table includes 250,000 to 350,000 clones, around 88% detected once. Specimen: peripheral blood. These receptors were taken from a woman aged 45-60 years with acute or convalescent COVID-19.

The CDR3 here is CASSPEQVTEQYV. The DNA for the CDR3 is TGTGCCAGCAGCCCCGAACAGGTGACCGAGCAGTACGTC. This sequence joins TRBV7-2 and TRBJ2-7, with D possibly matching TRBD1 (5 bases). Trimming cost V 5 bases and J 6 bases, with 14 bases left between them. The CDR3 is made up of 13 amino acids. Germline V gives CDR1 SGHTA, CDR2 FQGNSA.

The rearrangement uses TRBV7-8 and TRBJ2-7; TRBD1 aligns across 9 bases. The germline V gene encodes CDR1 SGHVS and CDR2 FQNEAQ. The trim removed 3 bases at V and 4 bases at J, leaving 7 bases unmatched. The CDR3 sequence is 15 residues long. The CDR3 nucleotides read TGTGCCAGCAGCTTTTACCCACAGGGGGCATACGAGCAGTACGTC. Protein sequence: CASSFYPQGAYEQYV.

J is TRBJ1-1 and V is TRBV10-1; 9 positions agree with TRBD1. V dropped 5 bases and J dropped 2; count of bases not matched to a gene: 9. Looked up from germline, CDR1 is WNHNN and CDR2 is SYGVQD (reference sequence). The CDR3 extends over 16 amino acids. CDR3 in DNA: TGCGCCAGCAGTCGGGACAGGGTCATACTAAACACTGAAGCTTTCTTT. Its translation is CASSRDRVILNTEAFF.

The chain employs TRBV18 and TRBJ1-4; D remains unclear. Germline CDR1 reads KGHSH; CDR2 reads LQKENI. The CDR3 is 14 amino acids. V was clipped by 2 bases and J by 10 bases, with 14 bases between them. The CDR3 DNA follows: TGTGCCAGCTCACCAATCCTTATAAGCCGAAAACTGTTTTTT. The encoded protein is CASSPILISRKLFF.

This chain joins TRBV5-1 and TRBJ2-3; D is possibly TRBD1 (5 bases). V shed 1 base and J shed 4 bases, with 10 bases lying between them. The CDR3 sequence is 14 residues long. The V gene's germline CDR1 is SGHRS and CDR2 YFSETQ. The CDR3 loop reads CASSLNQGADTQYF. CDR3 bases: TGCGCCAGCAGCTTGAACCAAGGGGCAGATACGCAGTATTTT.

This clone came up once. The chain couples TRBV21-1 to TRBJ1-3; TRBD1, as called in the table, went unchecked against the DNA. TRBV21-1 is shown as a pseudogene. CDR3 length equals 16 residues. The CDR3 here is CASSKVPRDSGNTIYF. Written as DNA, the CDR3 is TGTGCCAGCAGCAAAGTTCCCAGGGACTCTGGAAACACCATATATTTT.

V usage is TRBV5-1 and J usage is TRBJ1-2; D is possibly TRBD1 (6 bases). CDR3 length equals 15 residues. V lost 1 base and J 3 bases, leaving 13 bases between the germline ends. CDR1 SGHRS and CDR2 YFSETQ come from the germline V gene. CDR3 nucleotide sequence: TGCGCCAGCAGCTTGTCGGGGGGGCGCGACTATGGCTACACCTTC. Residues: CASSLSGGRDYGYTF.

The table lists this clone with a count of one. This chain connects TRBV20-1 to TRBJ1-2, with D tentatively TRBD1 (5 bases). The V end lost 6 bases, the J end lost 8 bases, and 13 bases lay between the germline ends. The CDR3 loop spans 11 amino acids. The V gene's germline CDR1 is DFQATT and CDR2 SNEGSKA (reference sequence). The CDR3 coding sequence is TGCAGTGCCTTAGGGGCGGACGGCTACACCTTC. Its translation: CSALGADGYTF.

This clone appeared a few times. V and J are TRBV5-1 and TRBJ1-2; 8 bases map to TRBD1. Germline V gene lookup returns CDR1 SGHRS and CDR2 YFSETQ. The CDR3 covers 14 residues. The V segment lost 0 bases and the J segment 6 bases; nucleotides outside the gene matches: 4. For the CDR3, the DNA is TGCGCCAGCAGCTTGGAATGGACAGGGAATGGCTACACCTTC. Translating it yields CASSLEWTGNGYTF.

The chain uses TRBV12-3 or TRBV12-4 and TRBJ1-1; TRBD1 aligns across 9 bases. Trimming removed 6 bases from V and 7 bases from J; junction bases left unmatched: 6. The CDR3 extends over 13 amino acids. The CDR3 bases are TGTGCCAGCAGGTTACAGGGGGCTGGTGAAGCTTTCTTT. Its protein is CASRLQGAGEAFF.

V gene TRBV19 combines with J gene TRBJ2-3, with TRBD2 identical over 11 bases. V lost 6 bases to trimming and J lost 4 bases; unmatched junction nucleotides: 6. The CDR3 runs 15 residues. CDR1 and CDR2 from the germline V gene are LNHDA and SQIVND (reference sequence). DNA of the CDR3: TGTGCCAGTAGCTTCCTAGCGGGGGGCCCAGATACGCAGTATTTT. As protein: CASSFLAGGPDTQYF.

A few counts support this clone. V and J are TRBV7-6 and TRBJ1-5, with no clear D. Looked up from germline, CDR1 is SGHVS and CDR2 is FNYEAQ. Trimming stripped 1 base from V and 5 bases from J, with 12 bases between. The CDR3 runs to 15 residues. CDR3: CASSLDGRVDQPQHF. The CDR3 nucleotides read TGTGCCAGCAGCTTAGATGGGAGGGTGGATCAGCCCCAGCATTTT.

The gene calls are TRBV7-9 and TRBJ1-1; D is possibly TRBD1 (5 bases). Germline V gene lookup returns CDR1 SEHNR and CDR2 FQNEAQ (reference sequence). The CDR3 sequence is 14 residues long. V was shortened by 6 bases and J by 1 base, with 12 bases between the two germline ends. The CDR3, as DNA: TGTGCCAGCAGGCCGGGACTCTGGAACACTGAAGCTTTCTTT. Its translation: CASRPGLWNTEAFF.

The V and J genes are TRBV5-6 and TRBJ2-2; D possibly corresponds to TRBD2 (5 bases). CDR1 is SGHDT and CDR2 is YYEEEE in the germline V gene. V lost 0 bases and J lost 3, with 12 bases in between. This CDR3 is 16 amino acids long. The CDR3 reads CASSLGASPYTGELFF. The CDR3 DNA follows: TGTGCCAGCAGCTTGGGGGCTAGCCCTTACACCGGGGAGCTGTTTTTT. The full variable domain, rest sourced from reference TRBV5-6 and TRBJ2-2, is DAGVTQSPTHLIKTRGQQVTLRCSPKSGHDTVSWYQQALGQGPQFIFQYYEEEERQRGNFPDRFSGHQFPNYSSELNVNALLLGDSALYLCASSLGASPYTGELFFGEGSRLTVL.

The CDR3 spells CASRSGLAGGAETQYF. As DNA, the CDR3 is TGCGCCAGCAGATCCGGACTAGCGGGAGGGGCAGAGACCCAGTACTTC. V is TRBV5-1 and J is TRBJ2-5, with 15 nucleotides matching TRBD2. The CDR3 runs to 16 residues. The junction had 6 bases not matched to a gene; V was cut back by 5 bases and J by 4 bases. The germline gives CDR1 SGHRS, CDR2 YFSETQ.

This rearrangement joins TRBV19 to TRBJ1-5, with 7 positions matching TRBD1. CDR3 size: 14 residues. CDR1 and CDR2 (germline): LNHDA, SQIVND (reference sequence). V lost 10 bases and J lost 0; bases outside the gene matches: 6. CDR3 in amino acids: CAKLGTVSNQPQHF. CDR3 nucleotide sequence: TGTGCCAAATTAGGGACAGTTAGCAATCAGCCCCAGCATTTT.

This clone was detected a few times. V gene TRBV4-3 combines with J gene TRBJ2-7, with 15 bases fitting TRBD2. The CDR3 extends over 16 amino acids. Germline values: CDR1 LGHNA, CDR2 YSLEER. The trim removed 3 bases at V and 4 bases at J, leaving 4 bases unmatched. Here the CDR3 reads CASSHTGTSGRYEQYF. In DNA, the CDR3 is TGCGCCAGCAGCCATACCGGGACTAGCGGGAGGTACGAGCAGTACTTC.

The chain has TRBV4-3 and TRBJ2-3, with D perhaps matching TRBD1 (6 bases). Between the trimmed V and J ends, which lost 5 bases and 2 bases, there was a span of 14 bases. The CDR3 runs 15 residues. The germline gives CDR1 LGHNA, CDR2 YSLEER. This CDR3 reads CASSVRDIPTDTQYF. DNA of the CDR3: TGCGCCAGCAGCGTACGGGACATCCCCACAGATACGCAGTATTTT.

This clone was counted only a few times. The chain links TRBV12-5 to TRBJ2-2; D is possibly TRBD1 (5 bases). The germline V gene encodes CDR1 LGHNT and CDR2 FRNRAP. This CDR3 comprises 15 residues. The V and J ends lost 2 bases and 0 bases respectively, with 7 bases between them. The CDR3 bases are TGTGCTAGTGGTTTGCAGACAGCGAACACCGGGGAGCTGTTTTTT. Its protein product is CASGLQTANTGELFF.

The chain has TRBV5-4 and TRBJ2-3; TRBD2 agrees at 8 bases. The J segment lost 6 bases and the V segment lost 3 bases, leaving 6 bases of the junction unmatched. CDR1 is SGHNT and CDR2 is YYREEE in the germline V gene (reference sequence). This CDR3 has 14 residues. Written as DNA, the CDR3 is TGTGCCAGCAGCTGGGGGACGGGAGGGGATACGCAGTATTTT. As protein: CASSWGTGGDTQYF.

The DNA for the CDR3 is TGTGCCAGCAGCTGGGGCGGTTCACCCCTCCACTTT. This gives the protein CASSWGGSPLHF. The V call is TRBV6-2 or TRBV6-3, the J call TRBJ1-6; possible D gene TRBD1, 5 bases. V lost 6 bases and J lost 9, with 9 bases in between. The CDR3 loop spans 12 amino acids. Germline V gene sequence: CDR1 MNHEY, CDR2 SVGEGT.

The chain joins TRBV7-2 to TRBJ1-1; possibly TRBD1 for D (6 bases). The CDR3 runs to 14 residues. Trimming cost V 3 bases and J 4 bases, with 12 bases left between them. From germline, CDR1 is SGHTA and CDR2 FQGNSA. The CDR3 is CASSFAGDGTEAFF. For the CDR3, the DNA is TGTGCCAGCAGCTTCGCAGGGGACGGCACTGAAGCTTTCTTT.

Written as DNA, the CDR3 is TGTGCCAGCAGCTTAGCGGGGGTAAATTCACCCCTCCACTTT. This encodes CASSLAGVNSPLHF. The chain uses TRBV11-3 and TRBJ1-6, with D maybe TRBD1 (5 bases). Trimming cost V 1 base and J 7 bases, with 8 bases left between them. The CDR3 length is 14 residues. Looked up from germline, CDR1 is SGHNT and CDR2 is YENEEA.

V usage is TRBV24-1 and J usage is TRBJ1-2, with D possibly matching TRBD1 (6 bases). Trimming took 3 bases from V and 3 from J, leaving 13 bases between them. The CDR3 length is 15 residues. The V gene's germline CDR1 is KGHDR and CDR2 SFDVKD. The CDR3 coding sequence is TGTGCCACCAGTGATGGTACGACAGGTTACTATGGCTACACCTTC. Residues: CATSDGTTGYYGYTF.

CDR3 DNA sequence: TGCAGCGTCCCTGGACTAGCGGGAGTAGGGACCGGGGAGCTGTTTTTT. It yields the protein CSVPGLAGVGTGELFF. The chain has TRBV29-1 and TRBJ2-2; 13 nucleotides align to TRBD2. V trimming: 6 bases; J trimming: 5 bases; junction bases outside the gene matches: 9. The V gene's germline CDR1 is SQVTM and CDR2 ANQGSEA. The CDR3 sequence is 16 residues long.

DNA of the CDR3: TGTGCCTTATGCAGGGCCCAGTACTTC. Its translation is CALCRAQYF. V gene TRBV24-1 combines with J gene TRBJ2-5, with TRBD1 as a possible D gene (5 bases). The CDR3 loop spans 9 amino acids. The V and J ends lost 12 bases and 9 bases respectively, with 10 bases between them. CDR1 and CDR2 from the germline V gene are KGHDR and SFDVKD.

The chain recombines TRBV7-2 with TRBJ1-5; D gene unclear. This CDR3 has 13 amino acids. Germline V gives CDR1 SGHTA, CDR2 FQGNSA. V lost 6 bases to trimming and J lost 7 bases, with 13 bases between them. CDR3 amino acids: CASRYIMGQPQHF. CDR3 in DNA: TGTGCCAGCAGGTACATCATGGGCCAGCCCCAGCATTTT. Together with reference TRBV7-2 and TRBJ1-5, the CDR3 gives the full variable domain: GAGVSQSPSNKVTEKGKDVELRCDPISGHTALYWYRQSLGQGLEFLIYFQGNSAPDKSGLPSDRFSAERTGGSVSTLTIQRTQQEDSAVYLCASRYIMGQPQHFGDGTRLSIL.

In its sample, this clone was seen a few times. The V call is TRBV20-1, the J call TRBJ1-2; the D is unclear. The CDR3 spans 11 residues. Per germline, CDR1 DFQATT and CDR2 SNEGSKA (reference sequence). Trimming took off 3 bases at V and 4 bases at J, with 6 bases between the two ends. The CDR3 protein is CSARHFYGYTF. Here the CDR3 DNA reads TGCAGTGCTAGGCACTTCTATGGCTACACCTTC.

This clone was seen just once. This chain links TRBV9 with TRBJ1-2; 8 positions match TRBD1. Per germline, CDR1 SGDLS and CDR2 YYNGEE. J lost 2 bases, V lost 2 bases, and 8 bases had no gene match. The CDR3 length is 16 residues. CDR3 in DNA: TGTGCCAGCAGCGTGGGGATACAGGGGGACAACTATGGCTACACCTTC. Translation: CASSVGIQGDNYGYTF.

The CDR3 DNA is TGTGCCAGCAGCTTAGCCGAACAGGGGCCCGGGGAGCTGTTTTTT. Its translation is CASSLAEQGPGELFF. The chain has TRBV7-9 and TRBJ2-2; 7 nucleotides agree with TRBD1. V was pared by 0 bases and J by 6 bases, with 4 bases of the junction left unmatched. The germline V gene has CDR1 SEHNR and CDR2 FQNEAQ (reference sequence). This CDR3 contains 15 residues.

V gene TRBV18 combines with J gene TRBJ2-2; TRBD1 aligns across 9 bases. This CDR3 is 15 amino acids long. From germline, CDR1 is KGHSH and CDR2 LQKENI. The trim removed 3 bases at V and 6 bases at J, leaving 5 bases unmatched. CDR3 sequence (DNA): TGTGCCAGCTCACCGTCACAGGGGGCATCCGGGGAGCTGTTTTTT. It encodes CASSPSQGASGELFF.